The 14 T cell receptor beta chains in this list originate from one sample, sequenced in a study of monozygotic twins with inflammatory bowel disease. TCRdb reprocessed the 5' RACE reads, keeping one entry per CDR3 protein, no DNA. The repertoire table contains approximately 400,000 distinct CDR3 sequences. Sequenced input: blood. These receptors were collected from a human donor with ulcerative colitis or Crohn's disease, or a healthy co-twin of an affected twin (not recorded which).

V is TRBV28 and J is TRBJ1-2; TCRdb gives TRBD1 as the D gene, but with no DNA this cannot be confirmed. The CDR3 is made up of 15 amino acids. Germline V gives CDR1 MDHEN, CDR2 SYDVKM. The CDR3 sequence: CASRLAGTGNYGYTF.

CDR3 sequence reads: CASSLAGFTSPLHF. The rearrangement links TRBV7-2 to TRBJ1-6. This CDR3 region has 14 residues. CDR1 is SGHTA and CDR2 is FQGNSA in the germline V gene.

This chain uses TRBV4-1 with TRBJ2-7. This CDR3 is 14 amino acids long. The germline CDR1 and CDR2 sequences are MGHRA and YSYEKL. The CDR3 is CASSQEDGDYEQYF.

Here the CDR3 reads CASSSRSNDLRVQYF. The genes are TRBV5-1 and TRBJ2-7. Per the germline V gene, CDR1 is SGHRS and CDR2 is YFSETQ. The CDR3 consists of 15 residues.

The chain employs TRBV6-5 and TRBJ2-1; as DNA is missing, the TRBD2 call by TCRdb cannot be tested. This CDR3 comprises 15 residues. Germline CDR1 and CDR2: MNHEY and SVGAGI. CDR3 protein: CASIWGSGGAGEQFF.

V is TRBV4-2 and J is TRBJ2-3; TCRdb's D gene call, TRBD2, goes unchecked for lack of DNA. Germline CDR1 is LGHNA and CDR2 is YNFKEQ. The CDR3 is 18 residues long. The CDR3 loop reads CASSQDGTSGEGADTQYF.

The chain links TRBV19 to TRBJ2-3; TCRdb returns TRBD2, unconfirmable since there is no DNA. The CDR3 spans 17 residues. Looked up from germline, CDR1 is LNHDA and CDR2 is SQIVND (reference sequence). This CDR3 is CASSSQGTSGGQNTQYF.

The CDR3 sequence: CASSQAEYGYTF. This rearrangement joins TRBV4-3 to TRBJ1-2. Germline CDR1 is LGHNA and CDR2 is YSLEER. The CDR3 loop spans 12 amino acids.

This chain joins TRBV5-8 and TRBJ2-3; TCRdb's D gene call, TRBD2, goes unchecked for lack of DNA. The germline CDR1 and CDR2 sequences are SGHTS and YDEGEE. The CDR3 sequence is 14 residues long. Here the CDR3 reads CASSPGLVVDTQYF.

The V gene is TRBV4-2, the J gene TRBJ2-1; TCRdb designates TRBD2, a call that cannot be tested without DNA. Germline V gives CDR1 LGHNA, CDR2 YNFKEQ. The CDR3 contains 15 residues. This CDR3 is CASSQDNTSGSEQFF.

The rearrangement uses TRBV5-1 and TRBJ2-7; TCRdb designates TRBD1, a call that cannot be tested without DNA. Germline assignment: CDR1 SGHRS and CDR2 YFSETQ. The CDR3 length is 16 residues. The CDR3 reads CASRPTTGGRSYEQYF.

The rearrangement joins TRBV20-1 to TRBJ2-7; TCRdb gives TRBD1 as the D gene, but with no DNA this cannot be confirmed. In germline, CDR1 is DFQATT, CDR2 SNEGSKA (reference sequence). The CDR3 is 12 amino acids. CDR3 protein: CSASWRGYEQYF.

This chain connects TRBV23-1 to TRBJ2-2; the TCRdb call, TRBD1, lacks DNA for checking. TRBV23-1 is assigned to the ORF class and has an uncertain function. This CDR3 comprises 14 residues. CDR3 region: CASSHHRVVGELFF.

The chain couples TRBV18 to TRBJ2-1; the D call from TCRdb, TRBD1, cannot be confirmed without DNA. CDR1 is KGHSH and CDR2 is LQKENI in the germline V gene. CDR3 length equals 15 residues. The chain's CDR3 is CASSPVRGLDNEQFF.